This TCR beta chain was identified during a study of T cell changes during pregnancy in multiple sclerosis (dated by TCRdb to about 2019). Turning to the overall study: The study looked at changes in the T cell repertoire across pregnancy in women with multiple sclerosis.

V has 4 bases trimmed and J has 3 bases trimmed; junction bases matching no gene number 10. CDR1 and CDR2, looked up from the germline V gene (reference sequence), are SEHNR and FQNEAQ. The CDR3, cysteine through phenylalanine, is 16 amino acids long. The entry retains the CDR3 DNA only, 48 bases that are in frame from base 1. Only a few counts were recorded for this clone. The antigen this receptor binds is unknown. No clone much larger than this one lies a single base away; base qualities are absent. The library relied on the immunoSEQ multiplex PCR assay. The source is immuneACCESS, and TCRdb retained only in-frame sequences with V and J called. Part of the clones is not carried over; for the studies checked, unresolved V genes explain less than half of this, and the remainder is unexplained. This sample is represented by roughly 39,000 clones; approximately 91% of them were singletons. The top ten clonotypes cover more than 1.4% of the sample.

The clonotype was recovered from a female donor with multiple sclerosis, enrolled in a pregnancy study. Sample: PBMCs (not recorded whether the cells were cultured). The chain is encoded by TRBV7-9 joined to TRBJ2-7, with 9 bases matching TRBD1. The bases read TGTGCCAGCAGCTCGAACGACAGGGGGATTTTCTACGAGCAGTACTTC. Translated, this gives CASSSNDRGIFYEQYF. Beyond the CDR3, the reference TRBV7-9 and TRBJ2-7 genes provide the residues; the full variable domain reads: DTGVSQNPRHKITKRGQNVTFRCDPISEHNRLYWYRQTLGQGPEFLTYFQNEAQLEKSRLLSDRFSAERPKGSFSTLEIQRTEQGDSAMYLCASSSNDRGIFYEQYFGPGTRLTVT.